This T cell receptor beta chain came from a study of T cells in Graves' hyperthyroidism and ophthalmopathy. There are many counts of this clonotype. TCR beta CDR3 sequences were amplified from RNA transcripts. The HTBI primer set served for first-round RT-PCR of the TCR CDR3. From the multiplex PCR reads, TCRdb called clonotypes with MiXCR, one entry per CDR3 protein. Among fewer than 350,000 distinct CDR3 sequences listed, around 13% were seen once. V was shortened by 3 bases and J by 7 bases, with 6 bases between the two germline ends. CDR3 length: 11 residues. Germline lookup yields CDR1 SNHLY and CDR2 FYNNEI.

The sequence was collected from a woman aged 40 to 50 with Graves' hyperthyroidism. The sample comprised blood. V usage is TRBV2 and J usage is TRBJ2-5; D is possibly TRBD1 (5 bases). The CDR3 sequence: CASSDQGTQYF. In nucleotides, the CDR3 is TGTGCCAGCAGTGACCAGGGGACCCAGTACTTC.